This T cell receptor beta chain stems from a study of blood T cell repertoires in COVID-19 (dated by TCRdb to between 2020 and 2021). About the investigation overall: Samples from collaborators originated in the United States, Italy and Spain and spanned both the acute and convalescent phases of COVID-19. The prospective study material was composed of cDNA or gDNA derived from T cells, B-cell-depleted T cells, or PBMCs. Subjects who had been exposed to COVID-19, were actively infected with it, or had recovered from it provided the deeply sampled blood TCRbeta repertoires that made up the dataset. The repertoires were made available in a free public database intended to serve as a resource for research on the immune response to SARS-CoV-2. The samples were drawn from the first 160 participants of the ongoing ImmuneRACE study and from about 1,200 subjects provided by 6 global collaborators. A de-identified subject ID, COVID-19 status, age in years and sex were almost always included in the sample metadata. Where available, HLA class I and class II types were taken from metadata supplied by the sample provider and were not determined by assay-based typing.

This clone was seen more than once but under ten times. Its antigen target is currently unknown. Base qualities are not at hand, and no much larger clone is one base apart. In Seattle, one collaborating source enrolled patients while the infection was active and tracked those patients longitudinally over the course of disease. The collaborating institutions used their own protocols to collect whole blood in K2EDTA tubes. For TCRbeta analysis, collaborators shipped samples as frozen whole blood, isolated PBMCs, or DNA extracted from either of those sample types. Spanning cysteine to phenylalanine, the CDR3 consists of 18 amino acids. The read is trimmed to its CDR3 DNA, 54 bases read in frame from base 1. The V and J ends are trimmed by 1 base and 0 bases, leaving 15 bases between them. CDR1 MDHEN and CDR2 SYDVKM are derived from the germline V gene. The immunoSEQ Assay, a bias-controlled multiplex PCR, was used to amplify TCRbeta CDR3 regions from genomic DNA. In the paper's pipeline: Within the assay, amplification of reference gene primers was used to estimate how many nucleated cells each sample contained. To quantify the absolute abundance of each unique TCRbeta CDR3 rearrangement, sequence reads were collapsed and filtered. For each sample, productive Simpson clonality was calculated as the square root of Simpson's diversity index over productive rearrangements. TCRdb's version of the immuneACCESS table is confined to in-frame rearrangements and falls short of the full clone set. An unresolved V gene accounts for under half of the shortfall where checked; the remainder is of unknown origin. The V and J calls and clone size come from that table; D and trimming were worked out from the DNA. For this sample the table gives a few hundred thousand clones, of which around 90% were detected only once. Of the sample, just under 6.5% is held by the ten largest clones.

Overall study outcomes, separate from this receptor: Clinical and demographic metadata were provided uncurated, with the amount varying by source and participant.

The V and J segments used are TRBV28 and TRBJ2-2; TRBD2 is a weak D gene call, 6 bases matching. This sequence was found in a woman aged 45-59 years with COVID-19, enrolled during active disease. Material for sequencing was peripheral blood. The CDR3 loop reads CASSLSGVWAANTGELFF. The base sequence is TGTGCCAGCAGTTTATCGGGGGTGTGGGCAGCGAACACCGGGGAGCTGTTTTTT.